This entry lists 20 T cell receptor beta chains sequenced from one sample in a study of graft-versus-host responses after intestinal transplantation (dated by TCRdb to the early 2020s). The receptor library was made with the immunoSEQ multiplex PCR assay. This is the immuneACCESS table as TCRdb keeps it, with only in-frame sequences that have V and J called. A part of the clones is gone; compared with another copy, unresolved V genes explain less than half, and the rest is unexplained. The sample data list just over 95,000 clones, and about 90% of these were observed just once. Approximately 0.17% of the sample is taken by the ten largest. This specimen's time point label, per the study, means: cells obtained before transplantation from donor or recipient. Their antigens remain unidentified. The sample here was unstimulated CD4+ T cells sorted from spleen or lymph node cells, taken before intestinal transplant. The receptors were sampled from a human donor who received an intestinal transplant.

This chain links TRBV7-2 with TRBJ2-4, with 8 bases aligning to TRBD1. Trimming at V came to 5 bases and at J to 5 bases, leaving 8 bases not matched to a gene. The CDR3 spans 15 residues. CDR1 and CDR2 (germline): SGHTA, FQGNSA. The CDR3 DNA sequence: TGTGCCAGCAGCCGGACCGGGACAGGAGAAAACATTCAGTACTTC. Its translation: CASSRTGTGENIQYF.

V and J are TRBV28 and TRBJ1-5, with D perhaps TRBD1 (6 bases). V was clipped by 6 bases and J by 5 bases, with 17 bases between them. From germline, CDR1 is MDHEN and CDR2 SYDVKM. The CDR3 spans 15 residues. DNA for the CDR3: TGTGCCAGCAGCCTCTCAGGGGCCCTGTATCAGCCCCAGCATTTT. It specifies CASSLSGALYQPQHF.

The CDR3 sequence is CASSATSTDTQYF. DNA for the CDR3: TGTGCCAGCAGCGCGACTAGCACAGATACGCAGTATTTT. The rearrangement uses TRBV7-3 and TRBJ2-3; D remains ambiguous. The CDR3 sequence is 13 residues long. Looked up from germline, CDR1 is SGHTA and CDR2 is FQGTGA. The V gene lost 5 bases and the J gene lost 0 bases, with 6 bases spanning the gap.

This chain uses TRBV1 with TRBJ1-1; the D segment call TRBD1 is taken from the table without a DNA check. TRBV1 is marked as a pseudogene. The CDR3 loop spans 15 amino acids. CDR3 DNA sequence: TGCACCAGCAGCCAAGAGGGGCAGGGAAGTCCTGAAGCTTTCTTT. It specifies CTSSQEGQGSPEAFF.

This CDR3 is CASSLLGVNTEAFF. The DNA for the CDR3 is TGTGCCAGCAGCCTCTTGGGAGTGAACACTGAAGCTTTCTTT. The chain links TRBV14 to TRBJ1-1, with D hard to call. CDR3 length equals 14 residues. V dropped 4 bases and J dropped 0 bases, with 9 bases sitting between them. The germline V gene has CDR1 SGHDN and CDR2 FVKESK.

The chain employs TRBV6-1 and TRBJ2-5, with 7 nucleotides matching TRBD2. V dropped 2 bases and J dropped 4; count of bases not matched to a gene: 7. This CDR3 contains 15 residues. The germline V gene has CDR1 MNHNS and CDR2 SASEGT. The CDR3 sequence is CASSESGAGRETQYF. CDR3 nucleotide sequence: TGTGCCAGCAGTGAATCGGGAGCGGGGAGAGAGACCCAGTACTTC.

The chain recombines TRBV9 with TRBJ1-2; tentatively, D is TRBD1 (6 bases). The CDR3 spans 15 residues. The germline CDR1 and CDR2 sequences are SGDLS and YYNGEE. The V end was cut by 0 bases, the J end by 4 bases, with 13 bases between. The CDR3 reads CASSVGTDSFYGYTF. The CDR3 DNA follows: TGTGCCAGCAGCGTAGGGACGGACAGTTTCTATGGCTACACCTTC.

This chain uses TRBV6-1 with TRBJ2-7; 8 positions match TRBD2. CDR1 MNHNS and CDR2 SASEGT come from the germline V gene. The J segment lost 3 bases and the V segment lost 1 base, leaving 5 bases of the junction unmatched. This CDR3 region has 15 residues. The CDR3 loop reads CASSEGGRYLYEQYF. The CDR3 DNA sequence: TGTGCCAGCAGTGAAGGCGGGAGGTACCTCTACGAGCAGTACTTC.

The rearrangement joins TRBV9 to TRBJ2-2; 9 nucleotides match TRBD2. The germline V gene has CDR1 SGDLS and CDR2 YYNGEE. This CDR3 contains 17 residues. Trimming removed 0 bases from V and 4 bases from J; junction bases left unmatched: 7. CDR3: CASSVASSGGSTGELFF. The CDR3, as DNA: TGTGCCAGCAGCGTAGCTTCAAGCGGGGGGAGCACCGGGGAGCTGTTTTTT.

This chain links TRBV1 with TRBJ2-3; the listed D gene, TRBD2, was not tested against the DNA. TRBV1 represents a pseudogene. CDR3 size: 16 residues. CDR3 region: CTSSQRLAGDTDTQYF. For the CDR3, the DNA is TGCACCAGCAGCCAACGACTAGCGGGTGACACAGATACGCAGTATTTT.

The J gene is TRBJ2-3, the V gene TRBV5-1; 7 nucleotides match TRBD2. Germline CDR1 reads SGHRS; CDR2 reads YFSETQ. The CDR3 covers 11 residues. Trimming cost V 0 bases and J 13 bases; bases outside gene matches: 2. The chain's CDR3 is CASSLGLAEYF. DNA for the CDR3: TGCGCCAGCAGCTTGGGACTAGCCGAGTATTTT.

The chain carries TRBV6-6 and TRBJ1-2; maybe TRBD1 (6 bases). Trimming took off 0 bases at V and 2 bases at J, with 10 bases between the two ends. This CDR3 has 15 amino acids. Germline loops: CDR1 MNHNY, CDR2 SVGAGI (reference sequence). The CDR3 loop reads CASSYSSQGNYGYTF. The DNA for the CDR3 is TGTGCCAGCAGTTACTCGAGTCAGGGGAACTATGGCTACACCTTC.

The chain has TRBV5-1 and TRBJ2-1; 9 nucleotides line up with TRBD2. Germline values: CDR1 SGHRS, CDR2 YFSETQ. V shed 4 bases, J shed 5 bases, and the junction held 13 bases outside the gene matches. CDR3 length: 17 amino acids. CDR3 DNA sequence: TGCGCCAGCAGCACCGGGCCTTTACTAGCGGGCAACAATGAGCAGTTCTTC. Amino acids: CASSTGPLLAGNNEQFF.

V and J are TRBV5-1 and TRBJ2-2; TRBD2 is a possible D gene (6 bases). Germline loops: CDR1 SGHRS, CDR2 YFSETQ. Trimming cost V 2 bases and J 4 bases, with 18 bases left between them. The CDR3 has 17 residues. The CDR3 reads CASSFAREADFTGELFF. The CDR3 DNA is TGCGCCAGCAGCTTCGCTAGGGAGGCTGATTTCACCGGGGAGCTGTTTTTT. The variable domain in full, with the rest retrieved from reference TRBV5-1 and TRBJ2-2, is KAGVTQTPRYLIKTRGQQVTLSCSPISGHRSVSWYQQTPGQGLQFLFEYFSETQRNKGNFPGRFSGRQFSNSRSEMNVSTLELGDSALYLCASSFAREADFTGELFFGEGSRLTVL.

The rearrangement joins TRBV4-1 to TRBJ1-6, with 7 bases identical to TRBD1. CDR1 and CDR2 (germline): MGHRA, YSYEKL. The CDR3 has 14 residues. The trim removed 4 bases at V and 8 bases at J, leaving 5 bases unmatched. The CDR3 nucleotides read TGCGCCAGCAGCCCACGACAGGGAGATTCACCCCTCCACTTT. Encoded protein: CASSPRQGDSPLHF.

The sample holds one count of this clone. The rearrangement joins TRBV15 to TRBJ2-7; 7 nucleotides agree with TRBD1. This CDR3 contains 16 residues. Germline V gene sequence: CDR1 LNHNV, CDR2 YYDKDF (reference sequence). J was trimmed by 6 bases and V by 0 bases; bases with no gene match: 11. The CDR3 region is CATSRDLGKGAGEQYF. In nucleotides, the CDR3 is TGTGCCACCAGCAGAGATCTTGGTAAGGGGGCAGGCGAGCAGTACTTC.

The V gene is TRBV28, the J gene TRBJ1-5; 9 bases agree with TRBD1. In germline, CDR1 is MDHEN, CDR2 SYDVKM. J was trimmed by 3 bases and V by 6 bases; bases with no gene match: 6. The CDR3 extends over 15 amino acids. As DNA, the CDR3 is TGTGCCAGCAGCAGTGGACAGGGGAACAATCAGCCCCAGCATTTT. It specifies CASSSGQGNNQPQHF.

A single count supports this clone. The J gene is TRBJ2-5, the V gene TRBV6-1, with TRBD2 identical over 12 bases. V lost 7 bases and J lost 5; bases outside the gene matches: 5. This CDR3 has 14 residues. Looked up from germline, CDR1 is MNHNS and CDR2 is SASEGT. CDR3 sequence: CASKTSGGRETQYF. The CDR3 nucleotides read TGTGCCAGCAAGACTAGCGGGGGACGGGAGACCCAGTACTTC.

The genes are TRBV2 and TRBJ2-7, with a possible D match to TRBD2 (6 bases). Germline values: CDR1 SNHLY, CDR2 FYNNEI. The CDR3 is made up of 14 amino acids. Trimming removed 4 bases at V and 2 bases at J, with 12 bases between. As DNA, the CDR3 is TGTGCCAGCAGTGGGGCGGGGTCCCCCTACGAGCAGTACTTC. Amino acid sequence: CASSGAGSPYEQYF.

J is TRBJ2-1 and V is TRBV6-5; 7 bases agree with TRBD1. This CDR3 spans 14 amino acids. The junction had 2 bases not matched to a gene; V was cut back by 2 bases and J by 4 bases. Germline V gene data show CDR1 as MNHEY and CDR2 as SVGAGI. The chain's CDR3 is CASSYRDRYNEQFF. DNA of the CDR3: TGTGCCAGCAGTTACAGGGACAGATACAATGAGCAGTTCTTC.